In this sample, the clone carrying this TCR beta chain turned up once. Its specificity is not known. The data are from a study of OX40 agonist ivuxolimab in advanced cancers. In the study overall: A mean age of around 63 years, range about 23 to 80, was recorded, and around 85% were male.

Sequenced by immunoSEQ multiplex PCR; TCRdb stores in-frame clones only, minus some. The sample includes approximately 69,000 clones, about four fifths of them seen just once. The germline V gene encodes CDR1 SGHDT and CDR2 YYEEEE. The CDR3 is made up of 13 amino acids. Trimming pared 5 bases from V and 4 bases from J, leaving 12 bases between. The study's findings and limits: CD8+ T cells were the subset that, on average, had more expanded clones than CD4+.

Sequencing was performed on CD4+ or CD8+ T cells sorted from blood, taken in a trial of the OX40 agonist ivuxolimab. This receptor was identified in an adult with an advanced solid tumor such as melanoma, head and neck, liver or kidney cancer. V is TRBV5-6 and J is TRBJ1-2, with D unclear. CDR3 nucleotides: TGTGCCAGCAGGAGTGCAAGATCCTATGGCTACACCTTC. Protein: CASRSARSYGYTF.